This T cell receptor beta chain comes out of a study of T cells in Graves' hyperthyroidism and ophthalmopathy. Across the study: Peripheral blood draws took place at initial diagnosis, ahead of any treatment. Study-wide findings and caveats: Clonotypes that were expanded in thyroid above 0.001 mostly appeared in blood too.

Amplification of TCR beta CDR3 regions was performed using RNA transcripts as template. With the HTBI primer set, the TCR CDR3 went through a first round of RT-PCR. TCRdb fed the multiplex PCR reads into MiXCR, producing one record per CDR3 protein. The sample has some 580,000 distinct CDR3 sequences, 16% seen once. Pregnant or lactating patients were excluded, as were those with uncontrolled infection or other autoimmune disease. Ten or more counts support this clonotype. Its antigen is still unknown. From germline, CDR1 is DFQATT and CDR2 SNEGSKA (reference sequence). CDR3 length: 16 amino acids. The germline V and J ends were trimmed by 1 base and 0 bases, with 14 bases remaining between them.

The rearrangement links TRBV20-1 to TRBJ2-3; D is perhaps TRBD1 (5 bases). This receptor was taken from a woman aged 40 to 50 with Graves' ophthalmopathy. The sample comprised blood. The CDR3 bases are TGCAGTGCTAGAGGTTGGGGCAGATCTAGCACAGATACGCAGTATTTT. Its protein is CSARGWGRSSTDTQYF.